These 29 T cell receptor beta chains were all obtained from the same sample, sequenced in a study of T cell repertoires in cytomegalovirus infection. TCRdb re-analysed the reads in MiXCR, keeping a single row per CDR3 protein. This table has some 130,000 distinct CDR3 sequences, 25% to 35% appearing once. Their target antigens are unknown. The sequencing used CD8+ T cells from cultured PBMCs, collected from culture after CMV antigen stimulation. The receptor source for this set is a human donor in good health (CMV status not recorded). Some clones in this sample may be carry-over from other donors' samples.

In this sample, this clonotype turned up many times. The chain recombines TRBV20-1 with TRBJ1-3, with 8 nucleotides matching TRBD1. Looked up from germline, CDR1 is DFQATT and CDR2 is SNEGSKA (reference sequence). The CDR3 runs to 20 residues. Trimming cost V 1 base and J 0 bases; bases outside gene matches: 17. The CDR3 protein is CSARGYGTGQIHSSGNTIYF. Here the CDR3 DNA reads TGCAGTGCTAGAGGCTATGGGACAGGACAGATCCATAGCTCTGGAAACACCATATATTTT.

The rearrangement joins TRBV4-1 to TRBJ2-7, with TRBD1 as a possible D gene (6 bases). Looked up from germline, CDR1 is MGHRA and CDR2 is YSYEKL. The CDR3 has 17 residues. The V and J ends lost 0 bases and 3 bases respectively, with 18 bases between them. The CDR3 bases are TGCGCCAGCAGCCAAGATGGGGGCCACATGATGAACTACGAGCAGTACTTC. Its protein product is CASSQDGGHMMNYEQYF.

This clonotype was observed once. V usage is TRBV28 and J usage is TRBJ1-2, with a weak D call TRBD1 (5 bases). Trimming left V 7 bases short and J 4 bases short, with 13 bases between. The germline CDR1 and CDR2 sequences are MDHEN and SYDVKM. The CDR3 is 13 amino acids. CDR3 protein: CASTGAGSYGYTF. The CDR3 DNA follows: TGTGCCAGCACCGGGGCAGGGAGCTATGGCTACACCTTC.

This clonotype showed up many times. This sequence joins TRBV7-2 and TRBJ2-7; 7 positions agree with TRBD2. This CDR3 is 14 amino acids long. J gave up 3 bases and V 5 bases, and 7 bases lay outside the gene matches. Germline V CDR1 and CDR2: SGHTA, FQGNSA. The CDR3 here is CASSLGTNFYEQYF. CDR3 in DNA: TGTGCCAGCAGCCTCGGGACTAACTTCTACGAGCAGTACTTC.

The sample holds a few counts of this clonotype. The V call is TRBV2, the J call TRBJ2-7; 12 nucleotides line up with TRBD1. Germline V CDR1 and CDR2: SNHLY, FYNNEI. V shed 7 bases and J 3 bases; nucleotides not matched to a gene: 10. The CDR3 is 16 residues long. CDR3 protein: CASTPGGTGGHYEQYF. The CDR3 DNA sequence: TGTGCCAGCACCCCCGGGGGGACAGGGGGCCACTACGAGCAGTACTTC. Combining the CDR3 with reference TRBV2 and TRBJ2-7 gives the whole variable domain EPEVTQTPSHQVTQMGQEVILRCVPISNHLYFYWYRQILGQKVEFLVSFYNNEISEKSEIFDDQFSVERPDGSNFTLKIRSTKLEDSAMYFCASTPGGTGGHYEQYFGPGTRLTVT.

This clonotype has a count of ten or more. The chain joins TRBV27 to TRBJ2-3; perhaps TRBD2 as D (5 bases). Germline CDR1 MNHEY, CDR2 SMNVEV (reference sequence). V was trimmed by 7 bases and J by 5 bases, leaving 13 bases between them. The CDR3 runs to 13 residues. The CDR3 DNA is TGTGCCAGCAAACAGAGCGGCGGAGATACGCAGTATTTT. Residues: CASKQSGGDTQYF.

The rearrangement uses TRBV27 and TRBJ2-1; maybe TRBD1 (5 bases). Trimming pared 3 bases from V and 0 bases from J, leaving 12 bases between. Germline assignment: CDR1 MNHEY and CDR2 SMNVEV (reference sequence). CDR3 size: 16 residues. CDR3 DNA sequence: TGTGCCAGCAGTTTGAGTGGGGCGAGCTCCTACAATGAGCAGTTCTTC. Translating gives CASSLSGASSYNEQFF.

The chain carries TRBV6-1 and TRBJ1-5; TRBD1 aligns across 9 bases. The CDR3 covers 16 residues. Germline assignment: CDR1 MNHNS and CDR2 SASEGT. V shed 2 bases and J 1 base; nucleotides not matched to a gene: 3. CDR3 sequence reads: CASSEWDRDSNQPQHF. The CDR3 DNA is TGTGCCAGCAGTGAATGGGACAGGGACAGCAATCAGCCCCAGCATTTT.

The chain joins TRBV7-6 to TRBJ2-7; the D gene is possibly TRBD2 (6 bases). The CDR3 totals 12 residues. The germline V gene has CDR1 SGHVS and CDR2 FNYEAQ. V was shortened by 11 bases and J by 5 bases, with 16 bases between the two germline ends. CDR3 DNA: TGTGCCGCCGGGGAGGAAATCAACGAGCAGTACTTC. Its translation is CAAGEEINEQYF. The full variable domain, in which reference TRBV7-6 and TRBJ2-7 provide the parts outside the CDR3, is GAGVSQSPRYKVTKRGQDVALRCDPISGHVSLYWYRQALGQGPEFLTYFNYEAQQDKSGLPNDRFSAERPEGSISTLTIQRTEQRDSAMYRCAAGEEINEQYFGPGTRLTVT.

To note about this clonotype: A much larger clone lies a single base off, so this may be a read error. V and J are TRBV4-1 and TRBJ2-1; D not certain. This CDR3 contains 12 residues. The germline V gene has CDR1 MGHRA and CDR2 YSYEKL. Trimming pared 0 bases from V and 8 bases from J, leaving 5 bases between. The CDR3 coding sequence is TGCGCCAGCAGCCAAGAGAGATATGAGCAGTTCTTC. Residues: CASSQERYEQFF.

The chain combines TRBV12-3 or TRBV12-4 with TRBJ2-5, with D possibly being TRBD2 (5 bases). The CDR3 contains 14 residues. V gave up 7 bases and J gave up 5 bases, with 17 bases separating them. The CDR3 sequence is CASTTGSTGETQYF. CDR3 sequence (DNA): TGTGCCAGCACTACCGGGTCCACGGGGGAGACCCAGTACTTC.

The CDR3 DNA is TGTGCCAGCAGGAGAGACAGGGTACACCAGCCCCAGCATTTT. This sequence encodes CASRRDRVHQPQHF. The V and J genes are TRBV6-8 and TRBJ1-5; 7 bases align to TRBD1. Trimming took 6 bases from V and 7 from J; bases not matched to a gene: 9. CDR3 length equals 14 residues. Per the germline V gene, CDR1 is MNHGY and CDR2 is SAAAGT.

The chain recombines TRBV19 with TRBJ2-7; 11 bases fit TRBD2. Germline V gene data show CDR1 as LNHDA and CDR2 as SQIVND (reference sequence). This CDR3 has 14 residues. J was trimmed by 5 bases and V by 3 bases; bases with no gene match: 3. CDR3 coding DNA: TGTGCCAGTAGTATGTCACTAGCGGGGGACGAGCAGTACTTC. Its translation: CASSMSLAGDEQYF.

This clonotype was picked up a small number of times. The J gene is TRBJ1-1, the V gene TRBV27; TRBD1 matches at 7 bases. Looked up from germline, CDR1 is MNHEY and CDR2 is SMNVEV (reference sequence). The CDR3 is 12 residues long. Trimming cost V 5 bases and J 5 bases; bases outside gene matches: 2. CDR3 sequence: CASSMTGTEAFF. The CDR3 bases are TGTGCCAGCAGTATGACAGGGACTGAAGCTTTCTTT.

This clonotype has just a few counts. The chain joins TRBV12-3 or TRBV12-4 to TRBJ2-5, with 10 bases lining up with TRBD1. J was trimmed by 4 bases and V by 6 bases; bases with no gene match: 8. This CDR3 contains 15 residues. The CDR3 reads CASRLRDRGPETQYF. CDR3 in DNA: TGTGCCAGCAGACTCCGGGACAGGGGTCCAGAGACCCAGTACTTC.

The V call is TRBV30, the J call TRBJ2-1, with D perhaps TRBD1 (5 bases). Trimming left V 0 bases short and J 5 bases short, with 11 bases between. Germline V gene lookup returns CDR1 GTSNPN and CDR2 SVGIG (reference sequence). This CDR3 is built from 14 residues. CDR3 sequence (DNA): TGTGCCTGGAGTGTAAGGGGCGTCCACAATGAGCAGTTCTTC. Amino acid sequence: CAWSVRGVHNEQFF.

Here the CDR3 DNA reads TGTGCCAGCAGCATAGATCCGGGCACTGAAGCTTTCTTT. As protein: CASSIDPGTEAFF. The rearrangement joins TRBV7-7 to TRBJ1-1; D gene uncertain. CDR1 SSHAT and CDR2 FNYEAQ come from the germline V gene (reference sequence). This CDR3 is 13 amino acids long. V lost 5 bases and J 4 bases, leaving 11 bases between the germline ends.

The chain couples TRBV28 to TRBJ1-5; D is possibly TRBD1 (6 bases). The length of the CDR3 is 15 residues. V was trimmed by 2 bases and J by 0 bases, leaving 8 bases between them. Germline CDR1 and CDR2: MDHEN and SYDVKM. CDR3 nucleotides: TGTGCCAGCAGTTTAGACAGGCTTAGCAATCAGCCCCAGCATTTT. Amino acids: CASSLDRLSNQPQHF.

For the CDR3, the DNA is TGTGCCAGTAGCCTGACCCCAGATACGCAGTATTTT. Protein sequence: CASSLTPDTQYF. This rearrangement joins TRBV19 to TRBJ2-3; D is unresolved. The CDR3 consists of 12 residues. V gave up 6 bases and J gave up 4 bases, with 8 bases separating them. The germline V gene encodes CDR1 LNHDA and CDR2 SQIVND (reference sequence).

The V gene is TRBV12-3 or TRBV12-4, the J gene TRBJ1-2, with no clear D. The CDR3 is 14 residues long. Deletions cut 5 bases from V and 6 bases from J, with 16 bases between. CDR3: CASSDLWTTDGYTF. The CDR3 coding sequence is TGTGCCAGCAGTGACCTCTGGACGACCGATGGCTACACCTTC.

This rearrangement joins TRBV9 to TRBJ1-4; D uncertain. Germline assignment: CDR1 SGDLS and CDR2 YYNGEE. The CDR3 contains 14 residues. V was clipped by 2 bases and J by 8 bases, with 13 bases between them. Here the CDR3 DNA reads TGTGCCAGCAGCGTGGGGAGGTTTGGAGAAAAACTGTTTTTT. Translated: CASSVGRFGEKLFF.

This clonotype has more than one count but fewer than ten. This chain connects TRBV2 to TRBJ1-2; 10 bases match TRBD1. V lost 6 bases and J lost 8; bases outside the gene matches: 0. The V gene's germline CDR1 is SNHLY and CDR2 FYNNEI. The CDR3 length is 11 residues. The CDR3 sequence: CASRTGGGYTF. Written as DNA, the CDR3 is TGTGCCAGCAGGACAGGGGGCGGCTACACCTTC.

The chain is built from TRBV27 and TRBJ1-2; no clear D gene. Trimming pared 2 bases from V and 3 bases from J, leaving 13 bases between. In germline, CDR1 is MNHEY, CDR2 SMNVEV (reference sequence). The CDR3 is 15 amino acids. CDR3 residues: CASSLQDGAHYGYTF. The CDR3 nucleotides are TGTGCCAGCAGTTTACAGGACGGAGCCCACTATGGCTACACCTTC.

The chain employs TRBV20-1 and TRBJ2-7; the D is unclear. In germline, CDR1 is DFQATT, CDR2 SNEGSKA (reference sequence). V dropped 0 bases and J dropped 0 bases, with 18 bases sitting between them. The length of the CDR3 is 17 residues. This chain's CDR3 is CSARDRRLHLSSYEQYF. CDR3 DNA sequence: TGCAGTGCTAGAGATCGTCGGCTCCACCTGAGCTCCTACGAGCAGTACTTC.

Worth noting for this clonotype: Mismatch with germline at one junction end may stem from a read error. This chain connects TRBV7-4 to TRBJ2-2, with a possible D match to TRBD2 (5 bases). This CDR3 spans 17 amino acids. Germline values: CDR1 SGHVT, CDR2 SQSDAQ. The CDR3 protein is CASRKYGVQANTGEPFF. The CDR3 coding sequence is TGTGCCAGCAGAAAATATGGGGTCCAAGCGAACACCGGGGAGCCGTTTTTT.

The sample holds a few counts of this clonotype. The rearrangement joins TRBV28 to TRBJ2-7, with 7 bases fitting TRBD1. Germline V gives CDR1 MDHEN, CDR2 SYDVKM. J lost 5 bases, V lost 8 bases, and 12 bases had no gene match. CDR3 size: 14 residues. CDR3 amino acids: CASYSLGQDHEQYF. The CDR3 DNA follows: TGTGCCAGCTATTCCTTAGGACAGGACCACGAGCAGTACTTC.

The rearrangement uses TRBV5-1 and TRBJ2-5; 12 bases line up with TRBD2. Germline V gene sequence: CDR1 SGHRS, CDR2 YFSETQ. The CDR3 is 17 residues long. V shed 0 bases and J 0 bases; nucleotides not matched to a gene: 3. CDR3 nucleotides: TGCGCCAGCAGCTTGGGACTAGCGGGGGTCTACCAAGAGACCCAGTACTTC. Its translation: CASSLGLAGVYQETQYF.

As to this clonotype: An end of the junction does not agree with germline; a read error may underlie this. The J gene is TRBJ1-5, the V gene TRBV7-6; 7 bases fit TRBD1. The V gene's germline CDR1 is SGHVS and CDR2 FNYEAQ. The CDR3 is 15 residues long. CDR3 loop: CASSLAGDSNQSQHF. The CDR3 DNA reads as TGTGCCAGCAGCTTAGCCGGGGACAGCAATCAGTCCCAGCATTTT.

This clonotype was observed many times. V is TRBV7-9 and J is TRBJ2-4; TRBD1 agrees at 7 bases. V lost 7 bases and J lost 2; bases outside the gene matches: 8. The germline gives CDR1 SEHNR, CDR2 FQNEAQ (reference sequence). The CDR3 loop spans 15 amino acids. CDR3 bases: TGTGCCAGCATCCCCACGGGACAGCCCAAAAACATTCAGTACTTC. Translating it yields CASIPTGQPKNIQYF. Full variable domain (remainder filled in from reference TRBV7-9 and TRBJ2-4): DTGVSQNPRHKITKRGQNVTFRCDPISEHNRLYWYRQTLGQGPEFLTYFQNEAQLEKSRLLSDRFSAERPKGSFSTLEIQRTEQGDSAMYLCASIPTGQPKNIQYFGAGTRLSVL.